This record looks at one TCR beta chain sequence and its context. This specimen belongs to a study of blood T cell repertoires in COVID-19. TCRdb's copy holds only in-frame clones and misses some; the assay was immunoSEQ multiplex PCR. Of about 310,000 clones listed, roughly 90% are singletons. The CDR3 extends over 14 amino acids. Trimming left V 10 bases short and J 1 base short, with 17 bases between. CDR1 SNHLY and CDR2 FYNNEI come from the germline V gene. This rearrangement joins TRBV2 to TRBJ2-7, with D unclear. The sequence came from a woman between 40 and 50 years old who had recovered from COVID-19. Material for sequencing was PBMCs or T cells enriched from blood (not recorded which). The CDR3 loop reads CAILLSRLSYEQYF. CDR3 coding DNA: TGTGCCATACTACTTAGCCGTTTATCCTACGAGCAGTACTTC.